This TCR beta chain emerged from a study of T cells in Graves' hyperthyroidism and ophthalmopathy. Study results and limitations: Model-based prediction identified ophthalmopathy a median approximately 6.2 months prior to its onset. Most thyroid clonotypes expanded above 0.001 were also detected in blood.

Hyperthyroidism was newly diagnosed in patients aged 18 to 65 (duration under 2 months). About this clonotype: Its target is unknown. With a much larger clone just one base away, this may be a read error.

Template material for amplifying TCR beta CDR3 regions consisted of RNA transcripts. Initially, a first-round RT-PCR of the TCR CDR3 employed the HTBI primer set. TCRdb re-derived calls from the multiplex PCR reads in MiXCR, one entry per CDR3 protein. The repertoire consists of about 540,000 distinct CDR3 sequences, with about 45% occurring once and the leading ten covering around 7.7%. The V and J ends lost 5 bases and 7 bases respectively, with 20 bases between them. Germline lookup yields CDR1 SEHNR and CDR2 FQNEAQ (reference sequence). The CDR3 runs 16 residues. The receptor comes from a woman between 18 and 29 years old with Graves' hyperthyroidism. Sequenced input: peripheral blood or thyroid tissue (not recorded which). This chain uses TRBV7-9 with TRBJ2-2; a weak D match, TRBD2 (5 bases). As DNA, the CDR3 is TGTGCCAGCAGCCCGGTAGCCTTAGCGACCTACGGGGAGCTGTTTTTT. Translating it yields CASSPVALATYGELFF.